This is a list of T cell receptor beta chains from one sample in a study of T cells after posttransplantation cyclophosphamide. Repertoires were generated with immunoSEQ multiplex PCR, while TCRdb's copy carries only in-frame clones and drops some. The sample counts roughly 5,400 clones, none seen once; the ten largest own roughly 27%. Sequenced here: PBMCs, sampled roughly 380 days after allogeneic stem cell transplant with posttransplant cyclophosphamide. These TCRs come from a male patient aged 55 to 70 who received an allogeneic stem cell transplant from a related donor, was CMV-positive, and had acute GVHD only. Some T cells may be provided by the graft donor. CDR3s include the opening cysteine and the closing phenylalanine or tryptophan. Each record gives: V gene, clone size, D gene, J gene, CDR3 protein, CDR3 DNA. D genes are given only for firm matches. Size is stated for part of the rows, as once, few or many counts, or as a class when the clone is expanded.

TRBV2	many	.	TRBJ2-7	CASRRSDSSYEQYF	TGTGCCAGCAGGAGGTCCGACAGCTCCTACGAGCAGTACTTC
TRBV4-1	many	TRBD2	TRBJ2-7	CASSQEGRGGWEQYF	TGCGCCAGCAGCCAAGAGGGCCGGGGGGGGTGGGAGCAGTACTTC
TRBV2	many	TRBD1	TRBJ1-2	CASSEGYRGASGYGYTF	TGTGCCAGCAGTGAAGGATACAGGGGAGCCTCAGGCTATGGCTACACCTTC
TRBV19	many	.	TRBJ1-1	CASSTSHSGGEAFF	TGTGCCAGTAGTACTTCCCACAGTGGGGGGGAAGCTTTCTTT
TRBV7-2	many	TRBD1	TRBJ1-2	CASSDSGGLDGYTF	TGTGCCAGCAGCGATTCAGGGGGTTTGGATGGCTACACCTTC
TRBV7-2	many	TRBD1	TRBJ2-3	CASSLGLGQHTDTQYF	TGTGCCAGCAGCTTGGGATTGGGACAGCACACAGATACGCAGTATTTT
TRBV4-1	many	TRBD1	TRBJ1-4	CASSQGDSLANEKLFF	TGCGCCAGCAGCCAAGGGGACAGCCTGGCTAATGAAAAACTGTTTTTT
TRBV27	.	TRBD2	TRBJ2-2	CASSLELIAGELITNTGELFF	TGTGCCAGCAGTTTAGAATTAATAGCGGGAGAGCTCATAACGAACACCGGGGAGCTGTTTTTT
TRBV29-1	many	TRBD2	TRBJ2-7	CSVGLAGFYEQYF	TGCAGCGTTGGGCTAGCGGGATTCTACGAGCAGTACTTC
TRBV5-1	many	TRBD2	TRBJ2-3	CASSAVAGGPRLTDTQYF	TGCGCCAGCAGCGCTGTAGCGGGGGGGCCCCGACTCACAGATACGCAGTATTTT
TRBV27	many	.	TRBJ1-1	CASSLGAETEAFF	TGTGCCAGCAGCCTAGGTGCGGAAACTGAAGCTTTCTTT
TRBV10-2	many	TRBD2	TRBJ2-3	CASSPSAGVSDTQYF	TGCGCCAGCAGTCCCTCAGCGGGAGTGTCGGATACGCAGTATTTT
TRBV7-9	many	TRBD2	TRBJ2-5	CASSRKAGVFEETQYF	TGTGCCAGCAGTCGTAAAGCGGGGGTGTTCGAGGAGACCCAGTACTTC
TRBV19	many	TRBD1	TRBJ2-2	CASSPLDRVVGELFF	TGTGCCAGTAGTCCCCTGGACAGGGTTGTCGGGGAGCTGTTTTTT
TRBV7-6	many	TRBD1	TRBJ2-7	CASSLRQGDEQYF	TGTGCCAGCAGCTTAAGACAGGGAGACGAGCAGTACTTC
TRBV5-8	many	TRBD2	TRBJ2-1	CASSLAGLAGVRYNEQFF	TGTGCCAGCAGCTTGGCGGGACTAGCGGGAGTTCGCTACAATGAGCAGTTCTTC
TRBV6-6	many	TRBD2	TRBJ2-7	CASSIAGGSYEQYF	TGTGCCAGCAGTATAGCGGGGGGCTCCTACGAGCAGTACTTC
TRBV29-1	many	TRBD1	TRBJ1-5	CSVRAGGRDQPQHF	TGCAGCGTCCGGGCAGGGGGTCGTGATCAGCCCCAGCATTTT
TRBV19	many	TRBD1	TRBJ2-5	CASSDGQAQETQYF	TGTGCCAGTAGTGATGGACAGGCTCAAGAGACCCAGTACTTC
TRBV14	many	TRBD2	TRBJ2-7	CASSQGLAASSYEQYF	TGTGCCAGCAGCCAAGGACTAGCCGCCTCCTCCTACGAGCAGTACTTC
TRBV14	.	.	TRBJ2-7	CASSQVQGGFYEQYF	TGTGCCAGCAGCCAAGTCCAGGGAGGTTTTTACGAGCAGTACTTC
TRBV19	many	TRBD1	TRBJ1-2	CASSPRGQSYGYTF	TGTGCCAGTAGTCCCCGGGGACAGAGCTATGGCTACACCTTC
TRBV20-1	many	.	TRBJ2-5	CSGGVGTQYF	TGCAGTGGGGGGGTCGGGACCCAGTACTTC
TRBV19	many	.	TRBJ1-2	CASSQQGAYGYTF	TGTGCCAGTAGTCAACAGGGCGCCTATGGCTACACCTTC
TRBV19	many	.	TRBJ1-3	CASSTLPQASSGNTIYF	TGTGCCAGTAGTACCTTACCACAGGCGTCCTCTGGAAACACCATATATTTT
TRBV6-1	many	.	TRBJ1-1	CASSISGEAFF	TGTGCCAGCAGCATATCAGGTGAAGCTTTCTTT
TRBV7-9	many	.	TRBJ1-3	CASSSGVGAGNTIYF	TGTGCCAGCAGCTCAGGGGTAGGGGCTGGAAACACCATATATTTT
TRBV29-1	many	TRBD1	TRBJ2-7	CSVDRTGGLHSYEQYF	TGCAGCGTTGATAGGACAGGGGGGCTCCACTCCTACGAGCAGTACTTC
TRBV5-1	many	.	TRBJ1-5	CASSLGAGSSYSNQPQHF	TGCGCCAGCAGCTTGGGAGCAGGGTCATCGTATAGCAATCAGCCCCAGCATTTT
TRBV9	many	.	TRBJ2-4	CASSARDTKNIQYF	TGTGCCAGCAGCGCCCGGGACACCAAAAACATTCAGTACTTC
TRBV7-2	many	.	TRBJ2-6	CASSLGGAGANVLTF	TGTGCCAGCAGCTTAGGGGGCGCTGGGGCCAACGTCCTGACTTTC
TRBV11-2	hyperexpanded	.	TRBJ2-7	CASSLGGSGDEQYF	TGTGCCAGCAGCTTAGGTGGCTCGGGGGACGAGCAGTACTTC
TRBV7-9	many	.	TRBJ2-3	CASSPPGGGNTDTQYF	TGTGCCAGCAGCCCCCCCGGGGGAGGTAACACAGATACGCAGTATTTT
TRBV28	many	TRBD2	TRBJ2-1	CASRLSSGRWYNEQFF	TGTGCCAGCAGGCTATCTAGCGGGAGATGGTACAATGAGCAGTTCTTC
TRBV14	many	TRBD1	TRBJ2-4	CASSRGWGTGENIQYF	TGTGCCAGCAGCCGAGGGTGGGGGACAGGAGAAAACATTCAGTACTTC
TRBV15	many	.	TRBJ2-7	CATSRDPGYEQYF	TGTGCCACCAGCAGAGATCCAGGATACGAGCAGTACTTC
TRBV6-5	many	.	TRBJ2-3	CASRFRSPTADTQYF	TGTGCCAGCAGGTTCAGGTCCCCCACCGCAGATACGCAGTATTTT
TRBV6-5	many	.	TRBJ1-1	CASTQTYNTEAFF	TGTGCCAGCACGCAGACTTATAACACTGAAGCTTTCTTT
TRBV5-1	many	.	TRBJ2-1	CASSDYGKGNEQFF	TGCGCCAGCAGCGACTATGGGAAGGGCAATGAGCAGTTCTTC
TRBV6-1	many	.	TRBJ1-1	CASSQGSGSSEAFF	TGTGCCAGCAGTCAAGGGTCCGGGTCATCTGAAGCTTTCTTT
TRBV7-2	many	.	TRBJ1-4	CASSPGGSGKLFF	TGTGCCAGCAGCCCCGGGGGGAGTGGAAAACTGTTTTTT
TRBV19	medium-sized	.	TRBJ1-1	CASSMIKGDTEAFF	TGTGCCAGTAGTATGATAAAGGGGGACACTGAAGCTTTCTTT
TRBV27	many	.	TRBJ2-1	CASSPYSVSSGTNEQFF	TGTGCCAGCAGCCCGTATTCGGTTTCCTCCGGGACAAATGAGCAGTTCTTC
TRBV27	many	TRBD1	TRBJ1-1	CASRGGRGHDEAFF	TGTGCCAGCAGGGGGGGCAGGGGGCATGATGAAGCTTTCTTT
TRBV4-1	many	.	TRBJ1-4	CASSQDMGEANEKLFF	TGCGCCAGCAGCCAAGATATGGGGGAGGCTAATGAAAAACTGTTTTTT
TRBV4-2	many	TRBD2	TRBJ2-3	CASSQGLAGSTDTQYF	TGTGCCAGCAGCCAAGGGCTAGCGGGGAGCACAGATACGCAGTATTTT
TRBV18	many	TRBD1	TRBJ1-6	CASSPQTGGHNSPLHF	TGTGCCAGCTCACCACAGACAGGGGGGCATAATTCACCCCTCCACTTT
TRBV5-5	many	.	TRBJ2-5	CASSSDYPPTQYF	TGTGCCAGCAGTTCTGACTACCCTCCGACCCAGTACTTC
TRBV19	many	.	TRBJ2-7	CASSKGHTDEQYF	TGTGCCAGTAGTAAGGGACATACCGACGAGCAGTACTTC
TRBV13	many	.	TRBJ2-3	CASSLEGVRTDTQYF	TGTGCCAGCAGCTTAGAGGGGGTCCGCACAGATACGCAGTATTTT
TRBV9	many	TRBD2	TRBJ2-5	CASSVARGGRWETQYF	TGTGCCAGCAGCGTAGCTCGGGGGGGCCGATGGGAGACCCAGTACTTC
TRBV10-3	many	TRBD1	TRBJ1-2	CAISPGQGDYGYTF	TGTGCCATCAGCCCGGGACAGGGGGACTATGGCTACACCTTC
TRBV9	.	TRBD2	TRBJ2-3	CASSVAATHSGGDTQYF	TGTGCCAGCTCCGTCGCGGCCACCCACTCGGGGGGAGATACGCAGTATTTT
TRBV6-1	medium-sized	TRBD1	TRBJ1-1	CASSEIQGANEAFF	TGTGCCAGCAGTGAAATACAGGGGGCGAATGAAGCTTTCTTT
TRBV7-9	many	.	TRBJ1-2	CASSPAAGTAGYGYTF	TGTGCCAGCAGCCCAGCCGCGGGGACGGCTGGATATGGCTACACCTTC
TRBV29-1	many	TRBD1	TRBJ1-1	CSVGTGGTEAFF	TGCAGCGTGGGGACAGGGGGAACTGAAGCTTTCTTT
TRBV25-1	many	.	TRBJ1-4	CASSEMGAETEKLFF	TGTGCCAGCAGCGAAATGGGGGCCGAAACTGAAAAACTGTTTTTT